The rows below give T cell receptor beta chains drawn from one sample of a study of OX40 agonist ivuxolimab in advanced cancers. Method: immunoSEQ multiplex PCR; TCRdb's copy keeps in-frame clones and lacks some. The repertoire holds about 15,000 clones, with around four fifths as singletons. The sample here was CD4+ or CD8+ T cells sorted from blood, taken in a trial of the OX40 agonist ivuxolimab. Every receptor here comes from an adult with an advanced solid tumor such as melanoma, head and neck, liver or kidney cancer. The CDR3 runs from the conserved cysteine through the conserved F or W. A D gene is named only where the DNA matches it firmly. Size tells how often a clone was seen (once, few, many) or the class of an expanded clone, and some rows leave it out.

>TRBJ2-7|TRBD1|NA|TRBV14
TGTGCCAGCAGCCGCAGAGGACAGGCCAGCTCCTACGAGCAGTACTTC
CASSRRGQASSYEQYF
>TRBJ2-1|NA|NA|TRBV6-5
TGTGCCAGCACCCCCGGTACTGGGGGCCACAATGAGCAGTTCTTC
CASTPGTGGHNEQFF
>TRBJ2-2|NA|NA|TRBV4-3
TGCGCCAGCAGCCGGATTCGAGGGGCCGGGGAGCTGTTTTTT
CASSRIRGAGELFF
>TRBJ2-7|TRBD2|NA|TRBV27
TGTGCCAGCAGACTAGCGGGATTCTACGAGCAGTACTTC
CASRLAGFYEQYF
>TRBJ2-5|NA|NA|TRBV29-1
TGCAGCGTTGATATTGCGGGAAGGTACCAAGAGACCCAGTACTTC
CSVDIAGRYQETQYF
>TRBJ2-3|NA|NA|TRBV4-3
TGCGCCAGCAGCCAAGATATTACCACAGATACGCAGTATTTT
CASSQDITTDTQYF
>TRBJ2-7|NA|few|TRBV27
TGTGCCAGCAGTTTCGGAGACGGAGCTTCCTACGAGCAGTACTTC
CASSFGDGASYEQYF
>TRBJ2-7|NA|NA|TRBV7-8
TGTGCCAGCAGCCCTAGGGGACTTTACGAGCAGTACTTC
CASSPRGLYEQYF
>TRBJ2-3|TRBD1|once|TRBV7-9
TGTGCCAGCAGCAGCCCGACAGGGGGGAATAGGGCGCAGTATTTT
CASSSPTGGNRAQYF
>TRBJ2-3|TRBD2|once|TRBV28
TGTGCCACGGGGACTAGCGGGAGGGCAGATACGCAGTATTTT
CATGTSGRADTQYF